This T cell receptor beta chain originates from a study of cytomegalovirus exposure and HLA in healthy donors. Study results and caveats: Per a later analysis, fewer than 20,000 TCR beta sequences showed association with HLA alleles at 0.05 false discovery rate. Sequencing artifact likely explains a cluster of highly shared sequence variants.

From germline, CDR1 is SGHTA and CDR2 FQGNSA. V shed 4 bases and J shed 7 bases, with 17 bases lying between them. This CDR3 is built from 15 residues. The PCR ran on 60 Vbeta and 13 Jbeta primers. Per the study methods: In a later analysis, the count reached some 73 million unique TCR beta chains, with around 11 million shared. TCRdb's table, derived via immunoSEQ multiplex PCR, lists solely in-frame clones and lacks some. The DNA was the basis for D and trimming; V, J and clone size are from that table. The sample consists of approximately 110,000 clones, approximately 15% of them appearing once. Details on this clone: The target antigen is unknown.

The rearrangement uses TRBV7-2 and TRBJ2-1, with D possibly TRBD2 on 5 matching bases. This receptor was identified in a woman between 18 and 30 years old in good health and CMV-seronegative. Sequencing used PBMCs. The CDR3 protein is CASSYPPGVGNEQFF. In DNA form, the CDR3 reads TGTGCCAGCAGCTACCCCCCCGGGGTGGGGAATGAGCAGTTCTTC.